One sample yielded the 23 T cell receptor beta chains listed below, sequenced in a study of beta chain features in type 1 diabetes (dated by TCRdb to 2016 to 2019). The antigens of these receptors remain unknown. Library preparation used the immunoSEQ multiplex PCR assay. The entire isolated RNA was reverse transcribed using the High Capacity cDNA Reverse Transcription Kit, and thus expressed TCRB transcripts were sequenced. In its TCRdb copy, this immuneACCESS table keeps in-frame sequences only and misses some clones. Where compared with another copy, unresolved V genes explain less than half of these, and the others have no known cause. The sample table records fewer than 200,000 clones; about a tenth of these occur just once. The top ten clones comprise 0.4% to 0.55% of the sample. Broad study findings and their caveats: Type 1 diabetes patients showed a moderate but significant shortening of TCRB CDR3 length in all four CD4+ subsets.

Sequencing was done on a sample of central memory CD4+ T cells from blood. The receptor source for this set is a man under 40 with type 1 diabetes.

The gene calls are TRBV29-1 and TRBJ2-4, with 7 bases fitting TRBD1. Germline CDR1 reads SQVTM; CDR2 reads ANQGSEA. This CDR3 is built from 11 residues. V was clipped by 6 bases and J by 10 bases; unmatched bases: 6. CDR3 in DNA: TGCAGCGTCTCTGAGACAGGGATTCAGTACTTC. This codes for CSVSETGIQYF.

Notes on this clone: An end of the junction does not agree with germline; a read error may underlie this. The rearrangement uses TRBV19 and TRBJ2-5, with D maybe TRBD1 (6 bases). This CDR3 region has 13 residues. From germline, CDR1 is LNHDA and CDR2 SQIVND (reference sequence). The CDR3 loop is CASSVDRSETQYF. The CDR3 DNA follows: TGTGCCAGTAGTGTAGACAGGTCGGAGACCCAGTACTTC.

This clone was counted only a few times. The genes are TRBV25-1 and TRBJ1-5, with 8 nucleotides matching TRBD1. Germline V gene lookup returns CDR1 MGHDK and CDR2 SYGVNS. With 3 bases clipped from V and 3 bases from J, the junction kept 4 bases outside the gene matches. The CDR3 loop spans 15 amino acids. This chain's CDR3 is CASSDMTGDNQPQHF. CDR3 nucleotides: TGTGCCAGCAGTGATATGACAGGGGACAATCAGCCCCAGCATTTT. The complete variable domain, with remaining parts taken from reference TRBV25-1 and TRBJ1-5, reads EADIYQTPRYLVIGTGKKITLECSQTMGHDKMYWYQQDPGMELHLIHYSYGVNSTEKGDLSSESTVSRIRTEHFPLTLESARPSHTSQYLCASSDMTGDNQPQHFGDGTRLSIL.

The chain couples TRBV2 to TRBJ2-3; 7 nucleotides line up with TRBD2. In germline, CDR1 is SNHLY, CDR2 FYNNEI. V shed 9 bases and J 8 bases; nucleotides not matched to a gene: 11. The CDR3 spans 13 residues. The CDR3 coding sequence is TGTGCCAGTAGAAGCGGGACGGCTGGTACGCAGTATTTT. It codes for CASRSGTAGTQYF.

This clone was seen a handful of times. CDR3 sequence (DNA): TGTGCCAGCAGTGAAGCGTGGGGGGGAGGAGAGACCCAGTACTTC. This translates into CASSEAWGGGETQYF. The chain combines TRBV2 with TRBJ2-5, with TRBD2 matching over 7 bases. V was pared by 0 bases and J by 4 bases, with 5 bases of the junction left unmatched. This CDR3 contains 15 residues. In germline, CDR1 is SNHLY, CDR2 FYNNEI.

The V gene is TRBV29-1, the J gene TRBJ1-4; D is perhaps TRBD1 (6 bases). Germline V gene data show CDR1 as SQVTM and CDR2 as ANQGSEA. There are 14 residues in the CDR3. Trimming took 6 bases from V and 5 from J, leaving 16 bases between them. DNA for the CDR3: TGCAGCGTCTCCCGGGGCCAGGGGAATGAAAAACTGTTTTTT. Amino acids: CSVSRGQGNEKLFF.

The chain is built from TRBV11-2 and TRBJ2-4; D may be TRBD2 (7 bases). The germline gives CDR1 SGHAT, CDR2 FQNNGV. The CDR3 runs 17 residues. Trimming left V 5 bases short and J 3 bases short, with 20 bases between. The CDR3 spells CASSLMGGLSGKNIQYF. CDR3 in DNA: TGTGCCAGCAGCCTCATGGGGGGGCTCTCGGGCAAAAACATTCAGTACTTC.

This clone was found a few times. CDR3: CASSSDWNTGELFF. DNA for the CDR3: TGTGCCAGCAGCTCGGACTGGAACACCGGGGAGCTGTTTTTT. The rearrangement joins TRBV14 to TRBJ2-2; tentative D call: TRBD2 (5 bases). The CDR3 runs to 14 residues. V dropped 5 bases and J dropped 1 base, with 8 bases sitting between them. Per germline, CDR1 SGHDN and CDR2 FVKESK. Complete variable domain (other parts from reference TRBV14 and TRBJ2-2): EAGVTQFPSHSVIEKGQTVTLRCDPISGHDNLYWYRRVMGKEIKFLLHFVKESKQDESGMPNNRFLAERTGGTYSTLKVQPAELEDSGVYFCASSSDWNTGELFFGEGSRLTVL.

The genes are TRBV6-6 and TRBJ2-6; TRBD1 matches at 7 bases. In germline, CDR1 is MNHNY, CDR2 SVGAGI (reference sequence). CDR3 length equals 16 residues. J lost 3 bases, V lost 5 bases, and 7 bases had no gene match. The CDR3 loop reads CASSRQGGRGANVLTF. CDR3 in DNA: TGTGCCAGCAGTCGACAGGGTGGGCGTGGGGCCAACGTCCTGACTTTC.

This clone was picked up a small number of times. The gene calls are TRBV18 and TRBJ1-5; tentatively, D is TRBD1 (5 bases). The germline gives CDR1 KGHSH, CDR2 LQKENI. The CDR3 runs 15 residues. The germline V and J ends were trimmed by 3 bases and 4 bases, with 13 bases remaining between them. The CDR3, as DNA: TGTGCCAGCTCACCGAACTCGGGGGGAAATCAGCCCCAGCATTTT. Its protein is CASSPNSGGNQPQHF. Filled out from reference TRBV18 and TRBJ1-5, the complete variable domain reads NAGVMQNPRHLVRRRGQEARLRCSPMKGHSHVYWYRQLPEEGLKFMVYLQKENIIDESGMPKERFSAEFPKEGPSILRIQQVVRGDSAAYFCASSPNSGGNQPQHFGDGTRLSIL.

This clone was detected only a few times. The chain has TRBV4-3 and TRBJ1-2, with D unclear. There are 12 residues in the CDR3. CDR1 and CDR2 from the germline V gene are LGHNA and YSLEER. V shed 0 bases and J shed 5 bases, with 4 bases lying between them. The CDR3 loop is CASSQDMYGYTF. The DNA of the CDR3 is TGCGCCAGCAGCCAAGATATGTATGGCTACACCTTC.

This chain joins TRBV29-1 and TRBJ2-7, with 11 bases identical to TRBD1. The germline gives CDR1 SQVTM, CDR2 ANQGSEA. After removal of 7 bases from V and 7 bases from J, the junction contained 6 bases not matched to a gene. CDR3 size: 12 residues. CDR3 sequence reads: CSADRGHGEQYF. In DNA form, the CDR3 reads TGCAGCGCGGACAGGGGGCACGGGGAGCAGTACTTC.

This clone was recorded a few times. CDR3 nucleotides: TGTGCCAGCAGCTTAAACCCTAGCGGGAGTCTCCACGAGCAGTACTTC. Protein sequence: CASSLNPSGSLHEQYF. The J gene is TRBJ2-7, the V gene TRBV7-3, with TRBD2 matching over 10 bases. CDR1 and CDR2 (germline): SGHTA, FQGTGA. This CDR3 is 16 amino acids long. The junction had 8 bases not matched to a gene; V was cut back by 1 base and J by 5 bases.

This rearrangement joins TRBV28 to TRBJ2-1; 13 positions agree with TRBD2. The CDR3 runs 17 residues. The germline V gene has CDR1 MDHEN and CDR2 SYDVKM. The V gene end was trimmed by 2 bases and the J gene end by 8 bases; junction bases not matched to a gene: 9. Written as DNA, the CDR3 is TGTGCCAGCAGTTTACCCCTCGGACTAGCGGGAGCCTATGAGCAGTTCTTC. Its protein is CASSLPLGLAGAYEQFF.

This clone was counted a few times. The chain combines TRBV9 with TRBJ2-7; a possible D gene is TRBD1 (6 bases). V was trimmed by 3 bases and J by 4 bases, leaving 14 bases between them. This CDR3 has 14 amino acids. Germline-derived CDR1 and CDR2 are SGDLS and YYNGEE. CDR3 sequence reads: CASSEGDIRYEQYF. CDR3 nucleotide sequence: TGTGCCAGCAGCGAAGGGGACATCAGATACGAGCAGTACTTC.

The chain joins TRBV30 to TRBJ2-1, with a tentative D call TRBD1 (5 bases). Germline V gene sequence: CDR1 GTSNPN, CDR2 SVGIG (reference sequence). The V end lost 4 bases, the J end lost 9 bases, and 7 bases lay between the germline ends. This CDR3 comprises 10 residues. The CDR3 nucleotides are TGTGCCTGGAAGGGGCCTGAGCAGTTCTTC. Its protein product is CAWKGPEQFF.

With respect to this clone: In the same sample, other DNA sequences code for this CDR3. CDR3: CASSYGQGGDTQYF. As DNA, the CDR3 is TGCGCCAGCAGCTACGGACAGGGGGGGGATACGCAGTATTTT. V gene TRBV5-1 combines with J gene TRBJ2-3; 10 nucleotides align to TRBD1. Unmatched junction bases numbered 4, after V lost 3 bases and J lost 6 bases. There are 14 residues in the CDR3. Germline V gene lookup returns CDR1 SGHRS and CDR2 YFSETQ.

This clone has a handful of counts. The chain combines TRBV7-9 with TRBJ2-5; D might be TRBD2 (6 bases). Between the trimmed V and J ends, which lost 0 bases and 3 bases, there was a span of 17 bases. CDR3 length: 17 amino acids. CDR1 and CDR2 (germline): SEHNR, FQNEAQ (reference sequence). Here the CDR3 reads CASSLARRIGGEETQYF. Written as DNA, the CDR3 is TGTGCCAGCAGCTTAGCCCGGCGGATCGGGGGTGAAGAGACCCAGTACTTC. Together with reference TRBV7-9 and TRBJ2-5, the CDR3 gives the full variable domain: DTGVSQNPRHKITKRGQNVTFRCDPISEHNRLYWYRQTLGQGPEFLTYFQNEAQLEKSRLLSDRFSAERPKGSFSTLEIQRTEQGDSAMYLCASSLARRIGGEETQYFGPGTRLLVL.

This clone was seen a handful of times. This sequence joins TRBV7-8 and TRBJ1-5, with 8 bases lining up with TRBD1. The junction had 5 bases not matched to a gene; V was cut back by 4 bases and J by 9 bases. The CDR3 runs to 13 residues. CDR1 and CDR2 from the germline V gene are SGHVS and FQNEAQ. Written as DNA, the CDR3 is TGTGCCAGCAGCTCCGGGGACAGGCCGCCCCAGCATTTT. Encoded protein: CASSSGDRPPQHF.

CDR3 residues: CASSSRTGGDNEQFF. DNA of the CDR3: TGTGCCAGTAGTTCCCGGACAGGAGGGGACAATGAGCAGTTCTTC. This sequence joins TRBV19 and TRBJ2-1, with TRBD1 as a possible D gene (7 bases). CDR3 length: 15 residues. Germline V gives CDR1 LNHDA, CDR2 SQIVND (reference sequence). V gave up 5 bases and J gave up 5 bases, with 16 bases separating them. The whole variable domain, remainder taken from reference TRBV19 and TRBJ2-1, is DGGITQSPKYLFRKEGQNVTLSCEQNLNHDAMYWYRQDPGQGLRLIYYSQIVNDFQKGDIAEGYSVSREKKESFPLTVTSAQKNPTAFYLCASSSRTGGDNEQFFGPGTRLTVL.

This clone was picked up many times. The chain has TRBV13 and TRBJ2-7; 10 nucleotides align to TRBD2. The germline gives CDR1 PRHDT, CDR2 FYEKMQ (reference sequence). The CDR3 length is 16 residues. V was clipped by 1 base and J by 5 bases; unmatched bases: 8. DNA of the CDR3: TGTGCCAGCAGCTTAGAGGCTAGCGGGAGTCGGAACGAGCAGTACTTC. This codes for CASSLEASGSRNEQYF.

This clone is classed as medium-sized. V gene TRBV29-1 combines with J gene TRBJ2-2; 9 bases map to TRBD1. The V gene end was trimmed by 6 bases and the J gene end by 7 bases; junction bases not matched to a gene: 9. CDR1 SQVTM and CDR2 ANQGSEA come from the germline V gene. The CDR3 sequence is 14 residues long. The CDR3 DNA is TGCAGCGTCAAGCCGGGACAGGGCGGCGGGGAGCTGTTTTTT. Its protein product is CSVKPGQGGGELFF.

In this sample, this clone turned up a few times. V is TRBV18 and J is TRBJ1-1; D uncertain. The CDR3 has 14 amino acids. Germline values: CDR1 KGHSH, CDR2 LQKENI. V was cut by 3 bases and J by 4 bases, with 12 bases left in between. The CDR3 region is CASSPGSGITEAFF. DNA for the CDR3: TGTGCCAGCTCACCGGGCAGCGGGATCACTGAAGCTTTCTTT.